These 15 T cell receptor beta chains were sequenced from one sample in a study of PD-1 blockade in classical Hodgkin lymphoma. Here immunoSEQ multiplex PCR was the method, and the copy in TCRdb shows in-frame clones only, minus some. This table has tens of thousands of clones, 82% appearing once. Regarding time point: cycle 4 day 1 (C4D1), after 5 to 7 weeks of nivolumab. Each patient's relapse followed autologous stem cell transplantation, and brentuximab vedotin exposure varied. The specimen comprised peripheral blood mononuclear cells (PBMCs), sampled before the fourth cycle of nivolumab. Receptor source: a human donor with classical Hodgkin lymphoma.

The chain joins TRBV7-9 to TRBJ2-7, with D maybe TRBD2 (7 bases). CDR3 length: 16 amino acids. The V gene lost 1 base and the J gene lost 3 bases, with 16 bases spanning the gap. In germline, CDR1 is SEHNR, CDR2 FQNEAQ (reference sequence). CDR3 sequence (DNA): TGTGCCAGCAGCTTAGTGCAGGCAGGGGAGGGCTACGAGCAGTACTTC. It codes for CASSLVQAGEGYEQYF.

The rearrangement joins TRBV7-9 to TRBJ1-5; D not certain. This CDR3 contains 12 residues. Germline-derived CDR1 and CDR2 are SEHNR and FQNEAQ (reference sequence). Trimming cost V 5 bases and J 7 bases, with 9 bases left between them. CDR3 residues: CASSIGRQPQHF. The CDR3 DNA follows: TGTGCCAGCAGCATTGGTCGCCAGCCCCAGCATTTT.

This clone was counted once. The rearrangement uses TRBV7-8 and TRBJ2-5, with TRBD1 identical over 9 bases. The junction had 3 bases not matched to a gene; V was cut back by 1 base and J by 3 bases. Germline loops: CDR1 SGHVS, CDR2 FQNEAQ. The CDR3 sequence is 15 residues long. CDR3 residues: CASSLGDRDEETQYF. CDR3 nucleotide sequence: TGTGCCAGCAGCTTAGGGGACAGGGACGAAGAGACCCAGTACTTC. Supplemented by reference TRBV7-8 and TRBJ2-5, the full variable domain reads GAGVSQSPRYKVAKRGQDVALRCDPISGHVSLFWYQQALGQGPEFLTYFQNEAQLDKSGLPSDRFFAERPEGSVSTLKIQRTQQEDSAVYLCASSLGDRDEETQYFGPGTRLLVL.

This clone was counted once. CDR3 coding DNA: TGTGCCAGCAGCTTAGATTCAGGGGGGAGCTCCTACGAGCAGTACTTC. Amino acids: CASSLDSGGSSYEQYF. This chain joins TRBV11-3 and TRBJ2-7; D possibly corresponds to TRBD1 (7 bases). The CDR3 runs to 16 residues. Trimming cost V 0 bases and J 0 bases, with 12 bases left between them. Germline CDR1 is SGHNT and CDR2 is YENEEA.

Concerning this clone itself: The identical CDR3 is also encoded by other nucleotide sequences in the sample. The chain is built from TRBV7-2 and TRBJ2-7; D not resolved. V was cut by 2 bases and J by 1 base, with 0 bases left in between. This CDR3 has 11 residues. Germline CDR1 SGHTA, CDR2 FQGNSA. For the CDR3, the DNA is TGTGCCAGCAGCTTATCCTACGAGCAGTACTTC. Protein product: CASSLSYEQYF.

This rearrangement joins TRBV5-6 to TRBJ1-2; D might be TRBD1 (6 bases). The CDR3 contains 14 residues. Deletions cut 2 bases from V and 1 base from J, with 9 bases between. The germline CDR1 and CDR2 sequences are SGHDT and YYEEEE. For the CDR3, the DNA is TGTGCCAGCAGCTTACCAGGGGTTAACTATGGCTACACCTTC. This codes for CASSLPGVNYGYTF.

The CDR3 reads CASSVSGGRAGELFF. Written as DNA, the CDR3 is TGTGCCAGCAGCGTATCCGGGGGGCGAGCCGGGGAGCTGTTTTTT. This chain joins TRBV9 and TRBJ2-2, with TRBD2 as a possible D gene (7 bases). Deletions cut 1 base from V and 6 bases from J, with 13 bases between. There are 15 residues in the CDR3. Germline V gene data show CDR1 as SGDLS and CDR2 as YYNGEE.

This clone is judged medium-sized. This rearrangement joins TRBV9 to TRBJ1-4; 7 nucleotides agree with TRBD1. Looked up from germline, CDR1 is SGDLS and CDR2 is YYNGEE. J was trimmed by 6 bases and V by 5 bases; bases with no gene match: 13. There are 16 residues in the CDR3. The CDR3: CASRQQGSGIDEKLFF. The DNA of the CDR3 is TGTGCCAGCAGGCAACAGGGGTCAGGAATTGATGAAAAACTGTTTTTT.

The chain is built from TRBV11-2 and TRBJ2-1; D is undetermined. Per the germline V gene, CDR1 is SGHAT and CDR2 is FQNNGV. The CDR3 spans 14 residues. Trimming removed 0 bases at V and 5 bases at J, with 8 bases between. The CDR3 DNA reads as TGTGCCAGCAGCTTAGATCCCGACAACAATGAGCAGTTCTTC. Its translation is CASSLDPDNNEQFF. Drawing the rest from reference TRBV11-2 and TRBJ2-1, the complete variable domain is EAGVAQSPRYKIIEKRQSVAFWCNPISGHATLYWYQQILGQGPKLLIQFQNNGVVDDSQLPKDRFSAERLKGVDSTLKIQPAKLEDSAVYLCASSLDPDNNEQFFGPGTRLTVL.

J is TRBJ2-7 and V is TRBV4-1; D is unclear. Germline V lookup: CDR1 MGHRA, CDR2 YSYEKL. Deletions cut 2 bases from V and 3 bases from J, with 17 bases between. The CDR3 is made up of 16 amino acids. The CDR3 loop reads CASSQRVDPGVYEQYF. The CDR3 DNA follows: TGCGCCAGCAGCCAAAGAGTCGATCCAGGCGTCTACGAGCAGTACTTC.

The chain's CDR3 is CASSLPTSVNEQFF. CDR3 nucleotides: TGCGCCAGCAGCTTGCCTACTAGCGTGAATGAGCAGTTCTTC. This chain links TRBV5-1 with TRBJ2-1; 7 bases are shared with TRBD2. Germline values: CDR1 SGHRS, CDR2 YFSETQ. This CDR3 is built from 14 residues. V shed 1 base, J shed 7 bases, and the junction held 5 bases outside the gene matches.

The chain joins TRBV12-1 to TRBJ1-1; TRBD1 is taken as the D call from the table, unchecked against the DNA. TRBV12-1 counts as a pseudogene. The CDR3 is 16 amino acids. The CDR3 reads CASSFEQGMGNTEAFF. CDR3 DNA sequence: TGTGCCAGCAGCTTCGAGCAGGGAATGGGGAACACTGAAGCTTTCTTT.

V usage is TRBV30 and J usage is TRBJ1-4; D gene uncertain. Germline lookup yields CDR1 GTSNPN and CDR2 SVGIG (reference sequence). The ends were cut back, 3 bases at V and 8 bases at J, with 16 bases in the middle. CDR3 size: 14 residues. CDR3: CAWSTRVTPEKLFF. The CDR3 DNA is TGTGCCTGGAGCACAAGGGTAACCCCCGAAAAACTGTTTTTT.

This clone counts as medium-sized. The chain combines TRBV7-5 with TRBJ2-7; the table calls TRBD1, which could not be checked here. TRBV7-5 is a pseudogene segment. There are 14 residues in the CDR3. CDR3 region: CVRSLVGSGYEQYF. The CDR3 region has the DNA TGTGTCAGAAGCTTAGTCGGGTCAGGGTACGAGCAGTACTTC.

The chain employs TRBV11-2 and TRBJ2-5; TRBD2 is a possible D gene (6 bases). The CDR3 length is 14 residues. V shed 8 bases and J shed 5 bases, with 18 bases lying between them. Germline CDR1 SGHAT, CDR2 FQNNGV. CDR3 protein: CASSLEAAGETQYF. The DNA for the CDR3 is TGTGCCAGCTCCTTGGAGGCGGCGGGGGAGACCCAGTACTTC.